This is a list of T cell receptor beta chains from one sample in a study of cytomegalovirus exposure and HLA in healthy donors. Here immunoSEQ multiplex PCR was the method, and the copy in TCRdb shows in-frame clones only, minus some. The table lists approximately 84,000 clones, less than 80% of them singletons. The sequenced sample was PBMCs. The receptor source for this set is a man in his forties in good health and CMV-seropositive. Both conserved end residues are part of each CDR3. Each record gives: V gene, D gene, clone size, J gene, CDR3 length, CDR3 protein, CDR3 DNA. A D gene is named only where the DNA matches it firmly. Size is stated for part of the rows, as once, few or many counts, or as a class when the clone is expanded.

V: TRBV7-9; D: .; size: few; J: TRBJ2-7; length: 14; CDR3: CSSSLPGSSYEQYF; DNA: TGTTCCAGCAGCTTACCCGGGTCCTCCTACGAGCAGTACTTC
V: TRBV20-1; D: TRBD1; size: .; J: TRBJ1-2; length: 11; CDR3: CSARGVGGYTF; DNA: TGCAGTGCCAGGGGGGTGGGTGGCTACACCTTC
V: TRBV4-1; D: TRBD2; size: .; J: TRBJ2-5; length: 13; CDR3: CASKREGRETQYF; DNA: TGCGCCAGCAAGCGGGAGGGCCGCGAGACCCAGTACTTC
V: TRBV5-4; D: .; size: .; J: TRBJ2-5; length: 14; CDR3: CASSSGGVEKTQYF; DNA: TGTGCCAGCAGCTCCGGAGGGGTCGAAAAGACCCAGTACTTC
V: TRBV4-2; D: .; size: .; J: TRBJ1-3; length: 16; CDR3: CASSQVQGSAGNTIYF; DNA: TGTGCCAGCAGCCAAGTTCAGGGGTCGGCAGGAAACACCATATATTTT
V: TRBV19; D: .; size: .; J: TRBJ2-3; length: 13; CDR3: CASRPTGTDTQYF; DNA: TGTGCCAGTAGGCCCACAGGGACAGATACGCAGTATTTT
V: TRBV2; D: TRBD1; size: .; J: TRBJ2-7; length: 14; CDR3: CASSSGTGSYEQYF; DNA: TGTGCCAGCAGTTCCGGGACAGGGTCCTACGAGCAGTACTTC
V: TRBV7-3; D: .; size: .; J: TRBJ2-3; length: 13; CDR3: CASSSIRPDTQYF; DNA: TGTGCCAGCAGCTCAATCAGGCCCGATACGCAGTATTTT
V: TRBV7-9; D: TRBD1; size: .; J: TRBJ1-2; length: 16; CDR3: CSSSLGQGARGDGYTF; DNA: TGTTCCAGCAGCTTGGGACAGGGGGCGAGGGGTGATGGCTACACCTTC
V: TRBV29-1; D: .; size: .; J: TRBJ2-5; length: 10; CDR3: CSVESETQYF; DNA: TGCAGCGTTGAATCTGAGACCCAGTACTTC
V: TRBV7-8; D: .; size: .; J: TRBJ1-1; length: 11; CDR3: CASSRAPEAFF; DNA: TGTGCCAGCAGCCGAGCCCCTGAAGCTTTCTTT
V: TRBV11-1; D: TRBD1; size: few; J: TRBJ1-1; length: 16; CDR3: CASSTRQGAGNTEAFF; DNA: TGTGCCAGCAGCACGAGACAGGGGGCAGGAAACACTGAAGCTTTCTTT
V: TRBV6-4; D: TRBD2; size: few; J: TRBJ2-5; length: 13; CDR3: CASSEREGETQYF; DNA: TGTGCCAGCAGTGAGCGGGAGGGAGAGACCCAGTACTTC